This T cell receptor (beta chain) was recorded in a study of T cell responses to AZD1222 COVID-19 vaccine. TCRdb's table, derived via immunoSEQ multiplex PCR, lists solely in-frame clones and lacks some. The table lists 90,000 to 150,000 clones, about 90% of them singletons. Study-wide points: At study baseline, merely a handful of AZD1222 recipients were seropositive. After the peak T cell response, and only then, were repertoires sampled. White British people made up most donors, females outnumbered males, and clonal diversity was possibly underestimated.

CDR3 length equals 16 residues. Trimming stripped 0 bases from V and 5 bases from J, with 11 bases between. The germline gives CDR1 MNHEY, CDR2 SVGAGI. A word on this clone: The target antigen is unknown.

The input for sequencing was peripheral blood, taken on day 0 of AZD1222 vaccination. The sequence was obtained from an adult in good health. The chain carries TRBV6-5 and TRBJ1-6, with D unresolved. DNA for the CDR3: TGTGCCAGCAGTTACTCATTGGGATATAATAATTCACCCCTCCACTTT. Protein: CASSYSLGYNNSPLHF.